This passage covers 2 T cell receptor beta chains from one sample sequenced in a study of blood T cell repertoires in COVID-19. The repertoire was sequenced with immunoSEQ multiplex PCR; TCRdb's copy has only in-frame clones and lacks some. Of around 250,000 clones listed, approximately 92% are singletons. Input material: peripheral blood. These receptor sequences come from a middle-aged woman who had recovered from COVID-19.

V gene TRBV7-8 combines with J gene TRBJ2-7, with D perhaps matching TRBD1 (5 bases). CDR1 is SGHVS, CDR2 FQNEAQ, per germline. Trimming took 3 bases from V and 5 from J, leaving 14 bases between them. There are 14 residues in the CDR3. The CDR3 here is CASSFHGRGNEQYV. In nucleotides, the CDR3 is TGTGCCAGCAGCTTTCATGGTAGGGGCAACGAGCAGTACGTC.

CDR3 sequence: CASSPGLAGIQETQYF. In nucleotides, the CDR3 is TGTGCCAGCAGCCCGGGACTAGCGGGAATACAAGAGACCCAGTACTTC. The chain employs TRBV7-2 and TRBJ2-5; 13 nucleotides line up with TRBD2. Germline lookup yields CDR1 SGHTA and CDR2 FQGNSA. Trimming removed 5 bases from V and 2 bases from J; junction bases left unmatched: 5. This CDR3 is built from 16 residues.